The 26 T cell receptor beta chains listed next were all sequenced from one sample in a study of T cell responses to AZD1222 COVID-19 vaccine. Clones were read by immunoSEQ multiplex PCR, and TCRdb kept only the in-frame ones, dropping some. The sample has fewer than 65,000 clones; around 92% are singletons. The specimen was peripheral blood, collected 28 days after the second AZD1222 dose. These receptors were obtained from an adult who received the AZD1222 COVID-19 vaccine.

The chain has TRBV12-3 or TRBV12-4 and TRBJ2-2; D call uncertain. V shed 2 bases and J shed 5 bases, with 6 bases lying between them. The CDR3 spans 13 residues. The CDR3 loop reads CASSLIETGELFF. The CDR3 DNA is TGTGCCAGCAGTTTAATTGAGACCGGGGAGCTGTTTTTT.

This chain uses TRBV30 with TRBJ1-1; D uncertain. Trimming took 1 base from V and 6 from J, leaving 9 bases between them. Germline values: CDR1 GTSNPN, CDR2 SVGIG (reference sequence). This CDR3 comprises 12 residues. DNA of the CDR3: TGTGCCTGGAGTGGGACCGCTGCTGAAGCTTTCTTT. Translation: CAWSGTAAEAFF.

This CDR3 is CASSVGLAGRDEQFF. CDR3 bases: TGTGCCAGCAGCGTAGGGCTAGCGGGGAGGGATGAGCAGTTCTTC. The chain links TRBV9 to TRBJ2-1; 9 nucleotides match TRBD2. Trimming took 0 bases from V and 8 from J; bases not matched to a gene: 6. Germline V gene lookup returns CDR1 SGDLS and CDR2 YYNGEE. The CDR3 totals 15 residues.

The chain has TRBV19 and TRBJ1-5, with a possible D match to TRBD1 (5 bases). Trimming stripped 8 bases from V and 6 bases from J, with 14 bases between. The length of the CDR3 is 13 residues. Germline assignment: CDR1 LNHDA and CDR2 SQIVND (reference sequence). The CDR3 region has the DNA TGTGCCAGTGGGGGGTTTCTGCCTCAGCCCCAGCATTTT. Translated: CASGGFLPQPQHF.

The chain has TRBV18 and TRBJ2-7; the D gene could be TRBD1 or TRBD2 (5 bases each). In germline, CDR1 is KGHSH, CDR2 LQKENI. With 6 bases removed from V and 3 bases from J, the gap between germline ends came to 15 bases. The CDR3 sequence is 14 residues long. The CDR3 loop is CASSPTGRGYEQYF. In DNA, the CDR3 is TGTGCCAGCTCTCCCACGGGAAGGGGCTACGAGCAGTACTTC. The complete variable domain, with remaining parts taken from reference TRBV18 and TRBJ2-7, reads NAGVMQNPRHLVRRRGQEARLRCSPMKGHSHVYWYRQLPEEGLKFMVYLQKENIIDESGMPKERFSAEFPKEGPSILRIQQVVRGDSAAYFCASSPTGRGYEQYFGPGTRLTVT.

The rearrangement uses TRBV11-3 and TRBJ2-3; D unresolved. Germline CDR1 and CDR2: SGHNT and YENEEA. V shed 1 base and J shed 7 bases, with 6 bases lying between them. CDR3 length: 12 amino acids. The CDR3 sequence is CASSLGGNTQYF. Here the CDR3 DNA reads TGTGCCAGCAGCTTAGGTGGAAATACGCAGTATTTT.

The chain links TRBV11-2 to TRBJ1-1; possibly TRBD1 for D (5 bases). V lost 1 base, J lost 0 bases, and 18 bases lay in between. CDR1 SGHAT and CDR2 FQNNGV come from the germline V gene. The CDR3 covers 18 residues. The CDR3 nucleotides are TGTGCCAGCAGCTTAGCTCGGGGGGGGATGTCGATGAACACTGAAGCTTTCTTT. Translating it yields CASSLARGGMSMNTEAFF.

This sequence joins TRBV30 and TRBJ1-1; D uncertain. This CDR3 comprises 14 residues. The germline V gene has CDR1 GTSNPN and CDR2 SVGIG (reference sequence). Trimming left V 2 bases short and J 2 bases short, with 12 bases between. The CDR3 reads CAWSTTPGNTEAFF. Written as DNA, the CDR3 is TGTGCCTGGAGTACCACCCCGGGAAACACTGAAGCTTTCTTT.

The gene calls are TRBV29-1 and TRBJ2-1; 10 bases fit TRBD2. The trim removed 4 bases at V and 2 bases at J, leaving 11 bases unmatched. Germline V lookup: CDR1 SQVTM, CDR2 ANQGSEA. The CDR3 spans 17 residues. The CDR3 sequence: CSVGGLAGEKAYNEQFF. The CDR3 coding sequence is TGCAGCGTTGGTGGCCTAGCGGGAGAGAAGGCCTACAATGAGCAGTTCTTC.

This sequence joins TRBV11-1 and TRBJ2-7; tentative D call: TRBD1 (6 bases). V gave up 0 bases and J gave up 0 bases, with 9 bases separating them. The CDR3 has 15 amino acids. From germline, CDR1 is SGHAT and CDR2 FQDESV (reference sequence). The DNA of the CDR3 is TGTGCCAGCAGCTTAGCGGACAGTCCCTCCTACGAGCAGTACTTC. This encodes CASSLADSPSYEQYF.

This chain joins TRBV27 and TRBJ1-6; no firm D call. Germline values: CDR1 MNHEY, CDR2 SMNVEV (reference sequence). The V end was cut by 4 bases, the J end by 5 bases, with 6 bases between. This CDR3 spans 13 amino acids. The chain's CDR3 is CASSYPNNSPLHF. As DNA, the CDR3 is TGTGCCAGCAGTTACCCCAATAATTCACCCCTCCACTTT.

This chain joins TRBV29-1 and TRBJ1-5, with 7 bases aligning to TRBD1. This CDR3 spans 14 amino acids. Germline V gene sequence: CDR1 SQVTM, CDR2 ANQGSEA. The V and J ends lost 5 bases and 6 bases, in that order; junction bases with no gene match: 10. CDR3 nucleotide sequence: TGCAGCGTTTCAGCGGACCCAGGGGGTCAGCCCCAGCATTTT. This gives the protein CSVSADPGGQPQHF.

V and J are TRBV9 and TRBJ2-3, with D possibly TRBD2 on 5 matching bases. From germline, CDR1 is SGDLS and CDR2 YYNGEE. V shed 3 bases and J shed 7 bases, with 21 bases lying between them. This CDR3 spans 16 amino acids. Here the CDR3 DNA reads TGTGCCAGCAGCGCAGCCCTAGCTTCTAGACCAAATACGCAGTATTTT. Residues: CASSAALASRPNTQYF.

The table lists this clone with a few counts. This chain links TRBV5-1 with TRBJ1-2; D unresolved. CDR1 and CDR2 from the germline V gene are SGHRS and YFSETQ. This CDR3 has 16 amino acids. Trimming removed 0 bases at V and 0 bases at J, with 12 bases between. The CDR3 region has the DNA TGCGCCAGCAGCTTGGAAGGCTGGTCGCCTAACTATGGCTACACCTTC. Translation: CASSLEGWSPNYGYTF.

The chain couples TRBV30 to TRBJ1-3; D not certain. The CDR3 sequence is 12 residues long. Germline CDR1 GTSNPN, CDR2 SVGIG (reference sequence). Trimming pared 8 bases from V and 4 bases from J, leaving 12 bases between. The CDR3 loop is CALMGGGNTIYF. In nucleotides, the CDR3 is TGTGCCCTAATGGGAGGAGGAAACACCATATATTTT.

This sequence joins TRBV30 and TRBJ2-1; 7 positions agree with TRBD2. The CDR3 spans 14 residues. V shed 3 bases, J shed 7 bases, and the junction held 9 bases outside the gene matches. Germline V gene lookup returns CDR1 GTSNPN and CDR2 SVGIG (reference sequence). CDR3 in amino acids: CAWRWGGSGNEQFF. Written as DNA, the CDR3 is TGTGCCTGGAGATGGGGAGGGAGCGGTAATGAGCAGTTCTTC.

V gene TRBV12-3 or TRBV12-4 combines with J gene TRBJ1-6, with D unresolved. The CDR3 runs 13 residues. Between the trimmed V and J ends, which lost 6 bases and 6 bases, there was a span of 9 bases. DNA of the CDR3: TGTGCCAGCAGCCCTACTACTAATTCACCCCTCCACTTT. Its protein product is CASSPTTNSPLHF.

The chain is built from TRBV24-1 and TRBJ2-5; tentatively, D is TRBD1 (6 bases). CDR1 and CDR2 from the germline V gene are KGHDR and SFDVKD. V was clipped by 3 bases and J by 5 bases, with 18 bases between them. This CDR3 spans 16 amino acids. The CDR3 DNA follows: TGTGCCACCAGTGATGGTCGCAGGGGTTCATTGGAGACCCAGTACTTC. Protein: CATSDGRRGSLETQYF.

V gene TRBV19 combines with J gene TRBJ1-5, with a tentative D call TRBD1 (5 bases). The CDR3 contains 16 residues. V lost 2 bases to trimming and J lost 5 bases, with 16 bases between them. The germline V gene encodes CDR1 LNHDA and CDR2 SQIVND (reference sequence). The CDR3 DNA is TGTGCCAGTAGTATAATAGGGATGGGGGGATATCAGCCCCAGCATTTT. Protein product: CASSIIGMGGYQPQHF.

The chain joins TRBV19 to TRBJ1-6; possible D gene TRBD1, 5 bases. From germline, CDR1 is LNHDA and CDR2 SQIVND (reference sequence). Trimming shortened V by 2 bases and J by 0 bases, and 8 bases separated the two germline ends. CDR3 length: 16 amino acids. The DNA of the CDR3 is TGTGCCAGTAGTATATGGGGGACCTCCTATAATTCACCCCTCCACTTT. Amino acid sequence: CASSIWGTSYNSPLHF.

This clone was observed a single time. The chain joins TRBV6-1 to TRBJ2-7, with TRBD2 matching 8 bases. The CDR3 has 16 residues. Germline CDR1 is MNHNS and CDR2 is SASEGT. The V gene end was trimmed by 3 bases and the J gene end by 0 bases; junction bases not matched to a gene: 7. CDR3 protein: CASSERFSGNSYEQYF. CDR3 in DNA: TGTGCCAGCAGTGAGAGATTTAGCGGGAACTCCTACGAGCAGTACTTC.

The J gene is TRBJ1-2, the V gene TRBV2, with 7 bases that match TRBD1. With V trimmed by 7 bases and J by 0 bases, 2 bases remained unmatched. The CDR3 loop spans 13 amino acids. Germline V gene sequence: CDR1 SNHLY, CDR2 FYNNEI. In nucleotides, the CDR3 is TGTGCCAGCAAGGACAGGTCTAACTATGGCTACACCTTC. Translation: CASKDRSNYGYTF.

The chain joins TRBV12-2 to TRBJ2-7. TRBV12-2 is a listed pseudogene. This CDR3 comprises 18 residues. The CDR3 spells CASRLGVVSVSRAYEQYF. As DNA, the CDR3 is TGTGCAAGTCGCTTAGGGGTAGTGAGCGTCTCTAGGGCCTACGAGCAGTACTTC.

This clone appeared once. This CDR3 is CASSLRPRRDEQFF. The CDR3 DNA reads TGTGCCAGCAGCTTACGCCCCCGACGGGATGAGCAGTTCTTC. The rearrangement joins TRBV7-9 to TRBJ2-1; D remains unclear. The ends were cut back, 2 bases at V and 8 bases at J, with 13 bases in the middle. CDR1 and CDR2 (germline): SEHNR, FQNEAQ (reference sequence). The CDR3 sequence is 14 residues long.

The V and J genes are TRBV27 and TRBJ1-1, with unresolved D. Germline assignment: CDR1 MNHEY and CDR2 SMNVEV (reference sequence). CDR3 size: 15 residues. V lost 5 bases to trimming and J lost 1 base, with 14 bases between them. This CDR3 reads CASSTGAGENTEAFF. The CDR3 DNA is TGTGCCAGCAGTACGGGAGCCGGGGAGAACACTGAAGCTTTCTTT.

The CDR3 sequence: CASSKRVAGGAEQYF. The CDR3 coding sequence is TGTGCCAGCAGTAAAAGGGTAGCGGGAGGGGCCGAGCAGTACTTC. The chain links TRBV7-2 to TRBJ2-7; 11 bases align to TRBD2. This CDR3 is 15 amino acids long. V shed 6 bases, J shed 6 bases, and the junction held 10 bases outside the gene matches. CDR1 is SGHTA, CDR2 FQGNSA, per germline.